This T cell receptor beta chain stems from a study of response to subunit inactivated influenza vaccine. This clonotype was recorded a few times. The CDR3 is made up of 15 amino acids. The germline V and J ends were trimmed by 1 base and 0 bases, with 7 bases remaining between them. Germline lookup yields CDR1 LGHNA and CDR2 YNFKEQ. TCRdb analysed the RT-PCR reads with MiXCR anew, one entry per CDR3 protein. The sample lists approximately 520,000 distinct CDR3 sequences; 16% were seen once. The chain is built from TRBV4-2 and TRBJ2-1; D perhaps matches TRBD1 (5 bases). This clonotype originated in a man between 50 and 69 years old who received an inactivated influenza vaccine. Sequencing was performed on CD4+ T cells sorted from PBMCs, taken less than 30 months after vaccination. CDR3 DNA sequence: TGTGCCAGCAGCCAAGTAGGGGCCTCCTACAATGAGCAGTTCTTC. This encodes CASSQVGASYNEQFF.